This entry lists 16 T cell receptor beta chains sequenced from one sample in a study of T cells expressing NK-cell markers. TCRdb reprocessed the 5' RACE reads, with one entry per CDR3 protein and no DNA. The table lists 350,000 to 450,000 distinct CDR3 sequences. Input material: blood T cells: a sorted CD56 or NKG2C T cell subset, CD4+ or CD8+ T cells, or bulk PBMC T cells (not recorded which). These TCRs come from a man aged 18 to 70 in good health.

The V gene is TRBV7-2, the J gene TRBJ2-1; TCRdb's assignment of TRBD2 cannot be checked, as there is no DNA. In germline, CDR1 is SGHTA, CDR2 FQGNSA. The CDR3 has 15 residues. This CDR3 reads CASTLGGGSGNEQFF.

This chain connects TRBV24-1 to TRBJ2-2; TCRdb reports TRBD1, a call that lacks DNA to check it against. There are 16 residues in the CDR3. Germline V gene sequence: CDR1 KGHDR, CDR2 SFDVKD. The CDR3 loop reads CATSDFGTGNTGELFF.

The gene calls are TRBV28 and TRBJ2-3; no DNA is available, so the TRBD2 call from TCRdb remains unchecked. The germline V gene has CDR1 MDHEN and CDR2 SYDVKM. CDR3 size: 15 residues. CDR3 amino acids: CASSQRGGGTDTQYF. The full variable domain, completed using reference TRBV28 and TRBJ2-3, is DVKVTQSSRYLVKRTGEKVFLECVQDMDHENMFWYRQDPGLGLRLIYFSYDVKMKEKGDIPEGYSVSREKKERFSLILESASTNQTSMYLCASSQRGGGTDTQYFGPGTRLTVL.

The chain combines TRBV6-2 or TRBV6-3 with TRBJ1-5. From germline, CDR1 is MNHEY and CDR2 SVGEGT. The CDR3 contains 14 residues. Here the CDR3 reads CASTPTSRNQPQHF.

The chain carries TRBV2 and TRBJ2-5; the D call from TCRdb, TRBD2, cannot be confirmed without DNA. Per the germline V gene, CDR1 is SNHLY and CDR2 is FYNNEI. The CDR3 spans 16 residues. The CDR3 sequence: CASSEAGLAGVETQYF.

V is TRBV6-1 and J is TRBJ2-1; TCRdb calls TRBD1, which cannot be checked without DNA. There are 15 residues in the CDR3. CDR1 is MNHNS and CDR2 is SASEGT in the germline V gene. CDR3 sequence reads: CASSVGGQTYNEQFF.

The V and J genes are TRBV18 and TRBJ2-2; lacking DNA, the TRBD2 call made by TCRdb goes unchecked. This CDR3 comprises 15 residues. The germline gives CDR1 KGHSH, CDR2 LQKENI. The CDR3 sequence: CASSPDGLNTGELFF.

The J gene is TRBJ2-5, the V gene TRBV29-1; TCRdb outputs TRBD1, but without DNA this stays unchecked. The germline V gene encodes CDR1 SQVTM and CDR2 ANQGSEA. This CDR3 region has 13 residues. The chain's CDR3 is CSPRGGRRETQYF.

The rearrangement uses TRBV11-3 and TRBJ2-1; TCRdb designates TRBD1, a call that cannot be tested without DNA. The CDR3 is made up of 17 amino acids. Germline lookup yields CDR1 SGHNT and CDR2 YENEEA. The CDR3 loop reads CASSFLLGPSSYNEQFF.

The J gene is TRBJ1-6, the V gene TRBV5-6; the D call of TRBD1 rests on TCRdb alone, since no DNA is present to check it. Germline V CDR1 and CDR2: SGHDT, YYEEEE. This CDR3 is 15 amino acids long. The CDR3 loop reads CASSLGTAGNSPLHF.

The rearrangement links TRBV6-1 to TRBJ1-2. The length of the CDR3 is 14 residues. Germline CDR1 MNHNS, CDR2 SASEGT. CDR3 protein: CASTQRGSPYGYTF.

The chain uses TRBV5-6 and TRBJ2-6; TCRdb designates TRBD1, a call that cannot be tested without DNA. The CDR3 is 17 amino acids. CDR1 SGHDT and CDR2 YYEEEE come from the germline V gene. The CDR3 sequence: CASSPPRGIPGANVLTF.

The chain uses TRBV6-1 and TRBJ1-1. The CDR3 loop spans 12 amino acids. From germline, CDR1 is MNHNS and CDR2 SASEGT. The CDR3 reads CASSEGRGRAFF.

V usage is TRBV5-1 and J usage is TRBJ2-3. The CDR3 is 16 residues long. Germline V gives CDR1 SGHRS, CDR2 YFSETQ. The CDR3 sequence: CASSLSMGLAADTQYF. Based on the CDR3 plus reference TRBV5-1 and TRBJ2-3, the full variable domain is KAGVTQTPRYLIKTRGQQVTLSCSPISGHRSVSWYQQTPGQGLQFLFEYFSETQRNKGNFPGRFSGRQFSNSRSEMNVSTLELGDSALYLCASSLSMGLAADTQYFGPGTRLTVL.

This sequence joins TRBV9 and TRBJ2-7; TCRdb proposes TRBD2, but this gene call is untestable without DNA. The CDR3 totals 16 residues. Germline V gene data show CDR1 as SGDLS and CDR2 as YYNGEE. The CDR3 loop reads CASSPTLRQSSYEQYF.

V is TRBV6-1 and J is TRBJ1-2; the TRBD1 assignment by TCRdb is unverifiable without DNA. CDR3 length equals 15 residues. Germline CDR1 is MNHNS and CDR2 is SASEGT. The CDR3 protein is CASSPWTVSNYGYTF.